What follows are 30 T cell receptor beta chains derived from one specimen sequenced in a study of T cells after posttransplantation cyclophosphamide. The assay was immunoSEQ multiplex PCR, and TCRdb's table has in-frame clones only and misses some. Recorded here are approximately 39,000 clones, with no singletons, and the ten leading clones hold 2.5%. Input material: PBMCs. These receptors were collected from a man aged 45-65 years in good health, CMV-negative, and a related stem cell transplant donor.

This clone came up many times. The chain has TRBV7-3 and TRBJ2-7; 8 positions match TRBD2. Trimming at V came to 5 bases and at J to 4 bases, leaving 4 bases not matched to a gene. The germline CDR1 and CDR2 sequences are SGHTA and FQGTGA. This CDR3 spans 13 amino acids. CDR3 DNA: TGTGCCAGCAGCCCCGCGGGAGGTTACGAGCAGTACTTC. It is translated as CASSPAGGYEQYF.

This clone appeared many times. This chain links TRBV18 with TRBJ2-5; D gene uncertain. The V end was cut by 5 bases, the J end by 3 bases, with 10 bases between. CDR1 is KGHSH, CDR2 LQKENI, per germline. This CDR3 is 13 amino acids long. The CDR3 here is CASSGDRKETQYF. The DNA of the CDR3 is TGTGCCAGCTCAGGAGACCGTAAAGAGACCCAGTACTTC.

This clone appeared many times. The rearrangement joins TRBV19 to TRBJ2-1; 10 nucleotides align to TRBD1. The CDR3 extends over 17 amino acids. Germline CDR1 is LNHDA and CDR2 is SQIVND (reference sequence). The V and J ends lost 7 bases and 6 bases, in that order; junction bases with no gene match: 15. The CDR3 protein is CASTQKPGTGVGNEQFF. In DNA, the CDR3 is TGTGCCAGTACCCAAAAACCCGGGACAGGGGTAGGCAATGAGCAGTTCTTC. Full variable domain (outside the CDR3, taken from reference TRBV19 and TRBJ2-1): DGGITQSPKYLFRKEGQNVTLSCEQNLNHDAMYWYRQDPGQGLRLIYYSQIVNDFQKGDIAEGYSVSREKKESFPLTVTSAQKNPTAFYLCASTQKPGTGVGNEQFFGPGTRLTVL.

The chain has TRBV7-3 and TRBJ1-1; 9 positions match TRBD1. CDR3 size: 14 residues. CDR1 SGHTA and CDR2 FQGTGA come from the germline V gene. The V segment lost 6 bases and the J segment 4 bases; nucleotides outside the gene matches: 6. CDR3 sequence (DNA): TGTGCCAGCAGGAGGGACAGGGTAAGCACTGAAGCTTTCTTT. Its protein product is CASRRDRVSTEAFF. The full variable domain, rest sourced from reference TRBV7-3 and TRBJ1-1, is GAGVSQTPSNKVTEKGKYVELRCDPISGHTALYWYRQSLGQGPEFLIYFQGTGAADDSGLPNDRFFAVRPEGSVSTLKIQRTERGDSAVYLCASRRDRVSTEAFFGQGTRLTVV.

In this sample, this clone turned up many times. CDR3 sequence reads: CASSYLGDLYGTEAFF. Here the CDR3 DNA reads TGTGCCAGCAGTTACTTAGGAGATTTGTATGGCACTGAAGCTTTCTTT. This chain uses TRBV6-5 with TRBJ1-1; D is uncertain. The ends were cut back, 1 base at V and 4 bases at J, with 16 bases in the middle. Germline V gene data show CDR1 as MNHEY and CDR2 as SVGAGI. CDR3 length: 16 amino acids.

The table lists this clone with many counts. The chain uses TRBV6-1 and TRBJ1-3; D not resolved. Trimming removed 5 bases from V and 4 bases from J, with 15 bases in between. The CDR3 is 15 amino acids. Germline V gene data show CDR1 as MNHNS and CDR2 as SASEGT. CDR3 sequence (DNA): TGTGCCAGCAGTCCCCGGACGGCGGGAGGAAACACCATATATTTT. Translating gives CASSPRTAGGNTIYF.

In this sample, this clone turned up many times. This sequence joins TRBV9 and TRBJ2-3; D unresolved. The germline gives CDR1 SGDLS, CDR2 YYNGEE. V gave up 4 bases and J gave up 2 bases, with 11 bases separating them. The CDR3 spans 14 residues. CDR3: CASSFRYLTDTQYF. For the CDR3, the DNA is TGTGCCAGCAGCTTTAGATACCTCACAGATACGCAGTATTTT.

V and J are TRBV7-2 and TRBJ2-5; 11 nucleotides agree with TRBD2. This CDR3 has 16 residues. The V gene end was trimmed by 5 bases and the J gene end by 5 bases; junction bases not matched to a gene: 10. Germline assignment: CDR1 SGHTA and CDR2 FQGNSA. This chain's CDR3 is CASSPQRLAGSETQYF. Written as DNA, the CDR3 is TGTGCCAGCAGCCCACAAAGACTAGCGGGGAGTGAGACCCAGTACTTC.

This clone was detected many times. The chain employs TRBV6-1 and TRBJ1-3, with a weak D call TRBD1 (6 bases). Trimming cost V 2 bases and J 0 bases, with 17 bases left between them. This CDR3 comprises 18 residues. Germline values: CDR1 MNHNS, CDR2 SASEGT. For the CDR3, the DNA is TGTGCCAGCAGTGAATTGTCCCTTGGGACATACTCTGGAAACACCATATATTTT. Translated: CASSELSLGTYSGNTIYF.

This clone was detected ten times or more. The rearrangement uses TRBV7-9 and TRBJ1-3; 8 positions agree with TRBD1. The CDR3 has 16 residues. V trimming: 3 bases; J trimming: 2 bases; junction bases outside the gene matches: 6. The germline CDR1 and CDR2 sequences are SEHNR and FQNEAQ (reference sequence). CDR3 residues: CASSFSQGVTGNTIYF. As DNA, the CDR3 is TGTGCCAGCAGCTTTTCACAGGGGGTGACTGGAAACACCATATATTTT.

In its sample, this clone was seen many times. The chain employs TRBV6-1 and TRBJ2-7; D gene ambiguous. Trimming shortened V by 7 bases and J by 7 bases, and 11 bases separated the two germline ends. Germline values: CDR1 MNHNS, CDR2 SASEGT. This CDR3 comprises 11 residues. The CDR3, as DNA: TGTGCCAGCACTATCGGTTGGGAGCAGTACTTC. Translating gives CASTIGWEQYF.

Ten or more counts support this clone. V is TRBV19 and J is TRBJ1-2, with D unclear. Per the germline V gene, CDR1 is LNHDA and CDR2 is SQIVND (reference sequence). V was trimmed by 6 bases and J by 3 bases, leaving 11 bases between them. The length of the CDR3 is 13 residues. The CDR3: CASRHGGDYGYTF. The CDR3 DNA reads TGTGCCAGTAGACACGGAGGAGACTATGGCTACACCTTC.

This clone was seen ten or more times. V gene TRBV4-1 combines with J gene TRBJ2-1, with 7 bases that match TRBD2. Germline V gene lookup returns CDR1 MGHRA and CDR2 YSYEKL. After removal of 1 base from V and 0 bases from J, the junction contained 6 bases not matched to a gene. There are 17 residues in the CDR3. The CDR3 is CASSQGSLAASYNEQFF. DNA for the CDR3: TGCGCCAGCAGCCAAGGATCCCTAGCGGCCTCCTACAATGAGCAGTTCTTC.

This clone was counted only a few times. The rearrangement links TRBV15 to TRBJ2-1; TRBD2 matches 13 bases. CDR3 size: 15 residues. J gave up 10 bases and V 3 bases, and 6 bases lay outside the gene matches. Germline V gene lookup returns CDR1 LNHNV and CDR2 YYDKDF (reference sequence). The CDR3 here is CATSRGTSGVREQFF. The CDR3 coding sequence is TGTGCCACCAGCAGGGGGACTAGCGGGGTTAGGGAGCAGTTCTTC.

Many counts were recorded for this clone. The CDR3 coding sequence is TGTGCCACCAGCAGAGATCTCGGGGGAGATGGCTACACCTTC. Protein sequence: CATSRDLGGDGYTF. The J gene is TRBJ1-2, the V gene TRBV15; D is possibly TRBD1 (5 bases). The V and J ends lost 0 bases and 6 bases respectively, with 11 bases between them. Per the germline V gene, CDR1 is LNHNV and CDR2 is YYDKDF (reference sequence). This CDR3 comprises 14 residues.

The chain couples TRBV19 to TRBJ2-5; D remains ambiguous. Germline V gene lookup returns CDR1 LNHDA and CDR2 SQIVND (reference sequence). CDR3 length equals 13 residues. V was cut by 4 bases and J by 3 bases, with 9 bases left in between. The CDR3 DNA sequence: TGTGCCAGTAGTACCGACACTGAAGAGACCCAGTACTTC. It translates to CASSTDTEETQYF. Full variable domain (missing parts from reference TRBV19 and TRBJ2-5): DGGITQSPKYLFRKEGQNVTLSCEQNLNHDAMYWYRQDPGQGLRLIYYSQIVNDFQKGDIAEGYSVSREKKESFPLTVTSAQKNPTAFYLCASSTDTEETQYFGPGTRLLVL.

In this sample, this clone turned up many times. V usage is TRBV18 and J usage is TRBJ2-3; D unclear. The CDR3 sequence is 16 residues long. V lost 2 bases, J lost 7 bases, and 19 bases lay in between. CDR1 is KGHSH and CDR2 is LQKENI in the germline V gene. DNA for the CDR3: TGTGCCAGCTCACCATTCCCCCAAAATCGGGTGAATACGCAGTATTTT. Protein: CASSPFPQNRVNTQYF.

In its sample, this clone was seen many times. This chain's CDR3 is CASGPGQTSYGYTF. Written as DNA, the CDR3 is TGTGCTAGTGGGCCGGGACAGACGTCCTATGGCTACACCTTC. J is TRBJ1-2 and V is TRBV12-5, with 7 bases lining up with TRBD1. This CDR3 comprises 14 residues. In germline, CDR1 is LGHNT, CDR2 FRNRAP. Trimming removed 6 bases from V and 4 bases from J; junction bases left unmatched: 8.

The table lists this clone with many counts. This chain joins TRBV7-2 and TRBJ2-1; 10 nucleotides align to TRBD1. This CDR3 is 14 amino acids long. V lost 5 bases and J lost 9; bases outside the gene matches: 7. Germline lookup yields CDR1 SGHTA and CDR2 FQGNSA. DNA of the CDR3: TGTGCCAGCAGCAACCGGGACAGGGGCGGTGAGCAGTTCTTC. This encodes CASSNRDRGGEQFF.

The rearrangement joins TRBV9 to TRBJ1-6, with D possibly matching TRBD1 (5 bases). The V end lost 3 bases, the J end lost 6 bases, and 13 bases lay between the germline ends. Germline CDR1 reads SGDLS; CDR2 reads YYNGEE. There are 15 residues in the CDR3. CDR3 sequence reads: CASSGRDLGNSPLHF. The CDR3 bases are TGTGCCAGCAGCGGGCGGGACCTGGGTAATTCACCCCTCCACTTT.

This clone was seen at least ten times. The chain uses TRBV18 and TRBJ1-2; the match to TRBD1 covers 7 bases. The CDR3 has 15 amino acids. The V segment lost 5 bases and the J segment 5 bases; nucleotides outside the gene matches: 11. Germline V lookup: CDR1 KGHSH, CDR2 LQKENI. In DNA form, the CDR3 reads TGTGCCAGCTCATTCTCCGGGACAGCCTTGTATGGCTACACCTTC. Translated, it gives CASSFSGTALYGYTF.

This clone appeared many times. This chain joins TRBV5-1 and TRBJ2-2, with D hard to call. The germline V gene encodes CDR1 SGHRS and CDR2 YFSETQ. The CDR3 runs to 12 residues. V was clipped by 4 bases and J by 4 bases, with 5 bases between them. The DNA of the CDR3 is TGCGCCAGCAGCCCATTCACCGGGGAGCTGTTTTTT. Its translation: CASSPFTGELFF.

This clone was recorded many times. This chain uses TRBV5-5 with TRBJ1-5, with D possibly TRBD1 on 5 matching bases. V gave up 0 bases and J gave up 6 bases, with 10 bases separating them. Germline V CDR1 and CDR2: SGHKS, YYEKEE (reference sequence). CDR3 size: 14 residues. CDR3 residues: CASSLDRLGQPQHF. Here the CDR3 DNA reads TGTGCCAGCAGCTTGGACAGGCTGGGTCAGCCCCAGCATTTT.

This clone was counted ten times or more. V gene TRBV9 combines with J gene TRBJ2-7, with TRBD2 matching over 13 bases. The length of the CDR3 is 14 residues. V was pared by 3 bases and J by 6 bases, with 3 bases of the junction left unmatched. Germline CDR1 and CDR2: SGDLS and YYNGEE. The CDR3 DNA is TGTGCCAGCAGCGCGGGACTAGCGGGACGCGAGCAGTACTTC. This gives the protein CASSAGLAGREQYF.

This clone was detected many times. The chain employs TRBV10-2 and TRBJ2-3, with D uncertain. The CDR3 is 10 residues long. CDR1 is WSHSY, CDR2 SAAADI, per germline. V was clipped by 8 bases and J by 3 bases, with 3 bases between them. CDR3 nucleotide sequence: TGCGCCAGCCGTACAGATACGCAGTATTTT. Protein sequence: CASRTDTQYF.

In its sample, this clone was seen many times. This chain uses TRBV7-8 with TRBJ1-3; 7 bases align to TRBD1. This CDR3 is 15 amino acids long. V trimming: 5 bases; J trimming: 3 bases; junction bases outside the gene matches: 7. CDR1 is SGHVS, CDR2 FQNEAQ, per germline. In DNA form, the CDR3 reads TGTGCCAGCAGCCCACCTGACAGGGATGGAAACACCATATATTTT. Amino acid sequence: CASSPPDRDGNTIYF.

This clone occurred many times. V and J are TRBV10-3 and TRBJ2-7, with D possibly being TRBD1 (6 bases). The CDR3 loop spans 13 amino acids. Germline V lookup: CDR1 ENHRY, CDR2 SYGVKD. The V end was cut by 4 bases, the J end by 7 bases, with 14 bases between. As DNA, the CDR3 is TGTGCCATCAGTGGACTACAGGGTGGTGAGCAGTACTTC. Protein: CAISGLQGGEQYF.

In this sample, this clone turned up many times. J is TRBJ1-4 and V is TRBV4-3; no clear D gene. The CDR3 has 15 amino acids. V shed 0 bases and J shed 5 bases, with 10 bases lying between them. Germline V gene lookup returns CDR1 LGHNA and CDR2 YSLEER. As DNA, the CDR3 is TGCGCCAGCAGCCAAGAAAATGGAGTGAATGAAAAACTGTTTTTT. Protein product: CASSQENGVNEKLFF.

This clone was found many times. V is TRBV18 and J is TRBJ2-7; 10 bases match TRBD1. In germline, CDR1 is KGHSH, CDR2 LQKENI. Trimming took 2 bases from V and 8 from J; bases not matched to a gene: 12. The CDR3 sequence is 16 residues long. CDR3 residues: CASSPAAGTGVTKQYF. The CDR3 bases are TGTGCCAGCTCACCAGCGGCCGGGACAGGGGTAACGAAGCAGTACTTC.

At least ten counts were recorded for this clone. V is TRBV10-2 and J is TRBJ2-1, with D possibly TRBD1 on 5 matching bases. The germline V and J ends were trimmed by 7 bases and 3 bases, with 10 bases remaining between them. The CDR3 has 13 residues. The germline CDR1 and CDR2 sequences are WSHSY and SAAADI. The CDR3 protein is CASTRQLYNEQFF. In DNA, the CDR3 is TGCGCCAGCACCCGACAGCTCTACAATGAGCAGTTCTTC.